A single sample gave rise to the 6 T cell receptor beta chains below, sequenced in a study of T cells in Graves' hyperthyroidism and ophthalmopathy. From RNA transcripts, TCR beta CDR3 regions were amplified. The HTBI primer set drove a first-round RT-PCR of the TCR CDR3. A single record per CDR3 protein comes from TCRdb applying MiXCR to the multiplex PCR reads. Among 300,000 or so distinct CDR3 sequences, roughly a fifth were seen once, and the ten largest hold under 55%. Sequencing was performed on blood. These receptors all come from a woman aged 50 to 60 with Graves' hyperthyroidism.

This clonotype appeared many times. This sequence joins TRBV28 and TRBJ1-1, with D possibly matching TRBD1 (5 bases). CDR1 and CDR2 from the germline V gene are MDHEN and SYDVKM. There are 14 residues in the CDR3. The V end was cut by 7 bases, the J end by 2 bases, with 14 bases between. Here the CDR3 reads CASNPLGGNTEAFF. In DNA, the CDR3 is TGTGCCAGCAACCCCTTGGGGGGAAACACTGAAGCTTTCTTT.

The chain employs TRBV7-9 and TRBJ1-1, with D perhaps matching TRBD1 (5 bases). V was clipped by 2 bases and J by 5 bases, with 9 bases between them. The germline gives CDR1 SEHNR, CDR2 FQNEAQ (reference sequence). The CDR3 is 13 amino acids. CDR3 in amino acids: CASSLLRGTEAFF. The DNA for the CDR3 is TGTGCCAGCAGCTTACTTAGGGGTACTGAAGCTTTCTTT. The whole variable domain, filled in from reference TRBV7-9 and TRBJ1-1, reads DTGVSQNPRHKITKRGQNVTFRCDPISEHNRLYWYRQTLGQGPEFLTYFQNEAQLEKSRLLSDRFSAERPKGSFSTLEIQRTEQGDSAMYLCASSLLRGTEAFFGQGTRLTVV.

This clonotype was counted many times. V is TRBV3-1 and J is TRBJ1-5; 9 bases line up with TRBD1. CDR1 LGHDT and CDR2 YNNKEL come from the germline V gene (reference sequence). CDR3 size: 15 residues. V lost 1 base, J lost 6 bases, and 4 bases stayed unmatched. Written as DNA, the CDR3 is TGTGCCAGCAGCCAAGGGGACAGGGTCAGTCAGCCCCAGCATTTT. Translated, it gives CASSQGDRVSQPQHF.

The table lists this clonotype with many counts. The rearrangement joins TRBV28 to TRBJ1-6; TRBD1 matches 8 bases. After removal of 3 bases from V and 10 bases from J, the junction contained 5 bases not matched to a gene. Germline assignment: CDR1 MDHEN and CDR2 SYDVKM. The CDR3 is 14 amino acids. The CDR3 DNA reads as TGTGCCAGCAGTTTGACAGGGGTCGTATCACCCCTCCACTTT. It specifies CASSLTGVVSPLHF.

The sample holds a few counts of this clonotype. The gene calls are TRBV6-2 or TRBV6-3 and TRBJ2-5, with TRBD1 identical over 9 bases. This CDR3 spans 15 amino acids. In germline, CDR1 is MNHEY, CDR2 SVGEGT. The V and J ends lost 6 bases and 4 bases, in that order; junction bases with no gene match: 9. Here the CDR3 DNA reads TGTGCCAGCAGGAATACCGGGACAGGGCTAGAGACCCAGTACTTC. Its protein product is CASRNTGTGLETQYF.

The chain employs TRBV19 and TRBJ1-5, with D tentatively TRBD1 (6 bases). Germline V CDR1 and CDR2: LNHDA, SQIVND (reference sequence). The V and J ends lost 8 bases and 3 bases respectively, with 17 bases between them. This CDR3 comprises 15 residues. CDR3 sequence reads: CASRLKQGYNQPQHF. The CDR3 coding sequence is TGTGCCAGTCGTTTGAAACAGGGCTACAATCAGCCCCAGCATTTT.